This T cell receptor (beta chain) derives from a study of T cells after yellow fever vaccination. Broader study findings: A limited proportion of clonotypes was detected within both the CD4 and CD8 compartments.

There are 15 residues in the CDR3. V gave up 5 bases and J gave up 9 bases; unmatched junction bases: 7. This clonotype was seen a few times. Its antigen remains unidentified. Making TCR cDNA involved 5'RACE template switching, which added UMIs and a universal primer site. TCRdb processed the 5' RACE reads anew with MiXCR; each CDR3 protein has one entry. Of about 320,000 distinct CDR3 sequences listed, roughly 4.3% are singletons. The TCR originated in a man aged 18-30 years who received the YFV17D yellow fever vaccine. The sequencing here drew on PBMCs, taken 15 days after the yellow fever booster vaccination. This chain links TRBV12-3 or TRBV12-4 with TRBJ1-6, with 10 bases lining up with TRBD1. The CDR3: CASSQVTGGGSPLHF. CDR3 DNA: TGTGCCAGCAGTCAAGTGACAGGGGGCGGTTCACCCCTCCACTTT.